Each of the 8 T cell receptor beta chains below was sequenced from the same sample in a study of T-cell reconstitution after alpha-beta-depleted transplantation in children. Unique molecular identifiers tagged the TCRbeta library. TCRdb fed the PCR reads into MiXCR, producing one record per CDR3 protein. The table shows about 440,000 distinct CDR3 sequences, with roughly 43% occurring only once. Material: PBMCs, obtained before TCRalphabeta/CD19-depleted stem cell transplant. The receptors originated from a girl under 10 years old with aplastic anemia, due to receive a stem cell transplant.

This chain joins TRBV5-1 and TRBJ2-3; D remains ambiguous. The CDR3 is made up of 13 amino acids. V dropped 4 bases and J dropped 6 bases, with 12 bases sitting between them. Germline V gene lookup returns CDR1 SGHRS and CDR2 YFSETQ. CDR3 loop: CASSLLGGDTQYF. The CDR3 DNA follows: TGCGCCAGCAGCCTGCTAGGTGGGGATACGCAGTATTTT.

The chain employs TRBV10-3 and TRBJ2-1, with 7 nucleotides matching TRBD2. This CDR3 region has 15 residues. Per germline, CDR1 ENHRY and CDR2 SYGVKD. V was clipped by 5 bases and J by 2 bases; unmatched bases: 6. CDR3 protein: CAISPSGEAYNEQFF. CDR3 nucleotide sequence: TGTGCCATCAGTCCAAGCGGGGAAGCCTACAATGAGCAGTTCTTC.

This clonotype appeared a few times. This chain links TRBV20-1 with TRBJ1-5; D not certain. This CDR3 region has 16 residues. Germline assignment: CDR1 DFQATT and CDR2 SNEGSKA (reference sequence). V was cut by 0 bases and J by 0 bases, with 12 bases left in between. The CDR3 loop reads CSARDLRVYSNQPQHF. As DNA, the CDR3 is TGCAGTGCTAGAGATTTACGCGTTTATAGCAATCAGCCCCAGCATTTT.

The table lists this clonotype with many counts. The rearrangement links TRBV6-5 to TRBJ2-1; D may be TRBD2 (6 bases). V lost 2 bases to trimming and J lost 12 bases, with 8 bases between them. This CDR3 comprises 11 residues. Germline CDR1 is MNHEY and CDR2 is SVGAGI. CDR3 loop: CASSYATRQFF. DNA for the CDR3: TGTGCCAGCAGTTACGCGACTAGGCAGTTCTTC.

The chain uses TRBV20-1 and TRBJ2-7; D is undetermined. The CDR3 contains 13 residues. Trimming took 3 bases from V and 3 from J, leaving 12 bases between them. Looked up from germline, CDR1 is DFQATT and CDR2 is SNEGSKA (reference sequence). In DNA, the CDR3 is TGCAGTGCTAGGATTCAAGGCAGCTACGAGCAGTACTTC. This sequence encodes CSARIQGSYEQYF.

The CDR3 sequence is CASSQDLTRANEKLFF. DNA for the CDR3: TGTGCCAGCAGCCAAGATTTGACGCGGGCGAATGAAAAACTGTTTTTT. The chain is built from TRBV4-2 and TRBJ1-4; D uncertain. The CDR3 covers 16 residues. Germline V CDR1 and CDR2: LGHNA, YNFKEQ. V lost 0 bases, J lost 5 bases, and 13 bases lay in between.

This rearrangement joins TRBV7-2 to TRBJ2-4; D is possibly TRBD1 or TRBD2 (5 bases each). The CDR3 is 15 amino acids. The germline V and J ends were trimmed by 3 bases and 8 bases, with 17 bases remaining between them. The germline V gene encodes CDR1 SGHTA and CDR2 FQGNSA. Written as DNA, the CDR3 is TGTGCCAGCAGCTTTTCCGACGGGAAGGGGTACATTCAGTACTTC. Residues: CASSFSDGKGYIQYF. The whole variable domain, remainder taken from reference TRBV7-2 and TRBJ2-4, is GAGVSQSPSNKVTEKGKDVELRCDPISGHTALYWYRQSLGQGLEFLIYFQGNSAPDKSGLPSDRFSAERTGGSVSTLTIQRTQQEDSAVYLCASSFSDGKGYIQYFGAGTRLSVL.

This clonotype has just a few counts. Written as DNA, the CDR3 is TGCGCCAGCAGCACCCAACCGGGGAGGGCAGAAAAACTGTTTTTT. Translating gives CASSTQPGRAEKLFF. The V gene is TRBV5-1, the J gene TRBJ1-4; D is unclear. CDR3 length equals 15 residues. Trimming cost V 4 bases and J 8 bases, with 18 bases left between them. CDR1 is SGHRS and CDR2 is YFSETQ in the germline V gene.